Presented here are 4 T cell receptor beta chains from one specimen sequenced in a study of cytomegalovirus exposure and HLA in healthy donors. 60 Vbeta and 13 Jbeta primers were used in PCR. TCRdb's copy holds only in-frame clones and misses some; the assay was immunoSEQ multiplex PCR. The sample has more than 85,000 clones; roughly 13% are singletons. Sequenced: PBMCs. Receptors originate from a man between 35 and 55 years old in good health and CMV-seropositive.

This clone turned up a few times. This chain uses TRBV14 with TRBJ2-7; 8 nucleotides align to TRBD2. Germline V lookup: CDR1 SGHDN, CDR2 FVKESK. V lost 4 bases to trimming and J lost 6 bases; unmatched junction nucleotides: 5. The CDR3 is 13 residues long. This CDR3 is CASSPQLAVEQYF. The CDR3 DNA reads as TGTGCCAGCAGCCCCCAACTAGCGGTCGAGCAGTACTTC.

In this sample, this clone turned up a few times. As DNA, the CDR3 is TGTGCCAGCAGCCAACGGGACAGGGATTACGAGCAGTACTTC. It is translated as CASSQRDRDYEQYF. The V call is TRBV13, the J call TRBJ2-7, with 9 nucleotides matching TRBD1. The CDR3 extends over 14 amino acids. With 5 bases clipped from V and 4 bases from J, the junction kept 6 bases outside the gene matches. The germline CDR1 and CDR2 sequences are PRHDT and FYEKMQ (reference sequence).

The chain carries TRBV7-2 and TRBJ2-1, with 12 bases fitting TRBD2. The germline gives CDR1 SGHTA, CDR2 FQGNSA. This CDR3 has 17 residues. V lost 5 bases, J lost 6 bases, and 11 bases stayed unmatched. CDR3 sequence reads: CASSQTSGSIPSNEQFF. The CDR3 nucleotides read TGTGCCAGCAGCCAGACTAGCGGGAGTATTCCCAGCAATGAGCAGTTCTTC.

The gene calls are TRBV6-1 and TRBJ1-1; possible D gene TRBD1, 6 bases. V was shortened by 8 bases and J by 4 bases, with 11 bases between the two germline ends. Germline V gene sequence: CDR1 MNHNS, CDR2 SASEGT. There are 12 residues in the CDR3. The CDR3 reads CASRGGTTEAFF. CDR3 bases: TGTGCCAGCCGAGGGGGTACCACTGAAGCTTTCTTT.